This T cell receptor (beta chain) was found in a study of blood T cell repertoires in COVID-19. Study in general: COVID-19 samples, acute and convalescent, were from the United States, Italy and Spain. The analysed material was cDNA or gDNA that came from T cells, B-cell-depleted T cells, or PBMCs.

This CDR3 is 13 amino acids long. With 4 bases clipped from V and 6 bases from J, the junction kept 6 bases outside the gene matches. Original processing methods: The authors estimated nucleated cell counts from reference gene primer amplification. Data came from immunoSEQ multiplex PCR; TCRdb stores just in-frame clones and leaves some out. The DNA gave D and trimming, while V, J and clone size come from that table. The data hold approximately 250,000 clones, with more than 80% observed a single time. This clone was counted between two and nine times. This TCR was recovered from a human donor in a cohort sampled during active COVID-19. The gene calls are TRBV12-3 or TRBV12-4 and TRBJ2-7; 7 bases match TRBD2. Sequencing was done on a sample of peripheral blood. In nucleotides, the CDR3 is TGTGCCAGCAGTTGGCGCGGGGGTGGCGAGCAGTACTTC. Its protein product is CASSWRGGGEQYF.